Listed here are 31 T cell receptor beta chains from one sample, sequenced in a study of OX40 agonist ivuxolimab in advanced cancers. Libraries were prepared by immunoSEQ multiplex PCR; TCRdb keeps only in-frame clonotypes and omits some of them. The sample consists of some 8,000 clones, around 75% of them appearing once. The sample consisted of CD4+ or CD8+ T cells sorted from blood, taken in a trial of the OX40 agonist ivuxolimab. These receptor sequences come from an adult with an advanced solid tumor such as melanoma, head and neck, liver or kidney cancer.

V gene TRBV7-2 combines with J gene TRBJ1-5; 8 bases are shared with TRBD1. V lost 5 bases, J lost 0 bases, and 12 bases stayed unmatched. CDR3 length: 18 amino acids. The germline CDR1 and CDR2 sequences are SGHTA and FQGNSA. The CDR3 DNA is TGTGCCAGCAGCCTACGGGACAGGCAGACGTATAGCAATCAGCCCCAGCATTTT. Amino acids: CASSLRDRQTYSNQPQHF.

The CDR3 region is CASSYLKAYEQYF. The CDR3 bases are TGTGCCAGCAGTTACCTCAAGGCCTACGAGCAGTACTTC. The chain is built from TRBV6-6 and TRBJ2-7; D is ambiguous. V gave up 2 bases and J gave up 2 bases, with 7 bases separating them. CDR1 and CDR2 from the germline V gene are MNHNY and SVGAGI (reference sequence). The CDR3 loop spans 13 amino acids.

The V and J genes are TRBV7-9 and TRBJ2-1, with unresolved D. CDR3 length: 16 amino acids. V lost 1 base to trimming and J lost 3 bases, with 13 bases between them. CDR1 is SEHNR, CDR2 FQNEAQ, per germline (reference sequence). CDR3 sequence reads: CASSLEDWLHYNEQFF. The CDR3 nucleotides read TGTGCCAGCAGCTTAGAAGACTGGTTACACTACAATGAGCAGTTCTTC.

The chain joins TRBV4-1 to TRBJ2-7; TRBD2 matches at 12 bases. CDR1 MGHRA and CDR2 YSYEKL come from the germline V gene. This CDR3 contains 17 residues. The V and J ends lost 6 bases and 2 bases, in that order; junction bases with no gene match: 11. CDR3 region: CASRHSLAGGSTYEQYF. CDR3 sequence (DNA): TGCGCCAGCAGACATTCACTAGCGGGGGGCTCTACCTACGAGCAGTACTTC.

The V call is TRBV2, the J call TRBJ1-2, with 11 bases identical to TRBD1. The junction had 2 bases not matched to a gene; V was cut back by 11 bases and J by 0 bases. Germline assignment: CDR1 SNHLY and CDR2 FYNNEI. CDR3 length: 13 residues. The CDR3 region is CAGDRGTNYGYTF. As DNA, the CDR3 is TGTGCCGGGGACAGGGGGACTAACTATGGCTACACCTTC. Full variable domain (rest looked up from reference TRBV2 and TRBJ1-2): EPEVTQTPSHQVTQMGQEVILRCVPISNHLYFYWYRQILGQKVEFLVSFYNNEISEKSEIFDDQFSVERPDGSNFTLKIRSTKLEDSAMYFCAGDRGTNYGYTFGSGTRLTVV.

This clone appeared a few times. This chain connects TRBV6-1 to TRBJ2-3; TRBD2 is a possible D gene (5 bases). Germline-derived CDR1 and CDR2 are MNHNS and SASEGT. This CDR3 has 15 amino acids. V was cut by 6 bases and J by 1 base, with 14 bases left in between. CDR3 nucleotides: TGTGCCAGCAGCGCTAGCAGCTACGGCACAGATACGCAGTATTTT. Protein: CASSASSYGTDTQYF.

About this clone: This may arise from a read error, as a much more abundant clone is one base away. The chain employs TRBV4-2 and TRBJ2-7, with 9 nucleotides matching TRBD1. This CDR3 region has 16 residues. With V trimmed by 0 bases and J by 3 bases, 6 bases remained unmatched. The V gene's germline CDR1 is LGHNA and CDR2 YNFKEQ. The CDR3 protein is CASSQDIGDRDYEQYF. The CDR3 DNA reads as TGTGCCAGCAGCCAAGATATCGGGGACAGGGACTACGAGCAGTACTTC.

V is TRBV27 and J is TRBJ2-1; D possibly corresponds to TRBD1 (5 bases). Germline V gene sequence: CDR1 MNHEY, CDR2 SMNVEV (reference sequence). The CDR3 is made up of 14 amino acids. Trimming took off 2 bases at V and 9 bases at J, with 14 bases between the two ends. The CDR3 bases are TGTGCCAGCAGTTTAGAGGCAGGGTCATTTGAGCAGTTCTTC. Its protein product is CASSLEAGSFEQFF.

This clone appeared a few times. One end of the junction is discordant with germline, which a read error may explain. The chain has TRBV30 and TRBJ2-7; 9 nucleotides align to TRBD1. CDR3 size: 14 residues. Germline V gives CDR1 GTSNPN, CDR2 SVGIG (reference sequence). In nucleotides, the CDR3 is TGTGCCTGGCATCCGGGACAGGGTTCCTCCGAGCAGTACTTC. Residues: CAWHPGQGSSEQYF.

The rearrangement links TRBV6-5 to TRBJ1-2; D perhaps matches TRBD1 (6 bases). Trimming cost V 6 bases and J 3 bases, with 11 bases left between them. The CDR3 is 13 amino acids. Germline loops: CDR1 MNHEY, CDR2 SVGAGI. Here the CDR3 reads CASRWGPYYGYTF. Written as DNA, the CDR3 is TGTGCCAGCAGATGGGGGCCCTACTATGGCTACACCTTC.

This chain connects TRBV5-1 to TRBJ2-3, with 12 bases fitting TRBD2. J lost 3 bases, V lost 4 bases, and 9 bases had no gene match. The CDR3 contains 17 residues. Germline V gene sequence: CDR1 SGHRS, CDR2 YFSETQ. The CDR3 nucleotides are TGCGCCAGCAGCCCGAGCCTAGCGGGGGGGCCGACAGATACGCAGTATTTT. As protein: CASSPSLAGGPTDTQYF.

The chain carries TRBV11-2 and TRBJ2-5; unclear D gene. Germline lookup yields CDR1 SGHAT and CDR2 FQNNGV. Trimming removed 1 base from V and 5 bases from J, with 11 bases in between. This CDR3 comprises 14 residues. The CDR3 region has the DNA TGTGCCAGCAGCTTAGTGGGCGGTAGGGAGACCCAGTACTTC. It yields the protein CASSLVGGRETQYF. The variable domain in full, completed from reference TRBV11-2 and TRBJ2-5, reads EAGVAQSPRYKIIEKRQSVAFWCNPISGHATLYWYQQILGQGPKLLIQFQNNGVVDDSQLPKDRFSAERLKGVDSTLKIQPAKLEDSAVYLCASSLVGGRETQYFGPGTRLLVL.

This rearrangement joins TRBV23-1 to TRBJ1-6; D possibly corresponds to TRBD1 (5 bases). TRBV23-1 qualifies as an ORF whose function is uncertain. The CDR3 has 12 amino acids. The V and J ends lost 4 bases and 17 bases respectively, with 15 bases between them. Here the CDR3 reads CASSPPRGGFHF. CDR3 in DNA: TGCGCCAGCAGTCCCCCGCGGGGGGGGTTCCACTTT.

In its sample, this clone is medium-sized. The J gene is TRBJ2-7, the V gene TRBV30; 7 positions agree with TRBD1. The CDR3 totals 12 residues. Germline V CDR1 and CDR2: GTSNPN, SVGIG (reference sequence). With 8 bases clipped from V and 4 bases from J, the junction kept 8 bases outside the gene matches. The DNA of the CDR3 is TGTGCCATCCGACAGGGATCTTACGAGCAGTACTTC. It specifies CAIRQGSYEQYF.

The CDR3 sequence is CASSAGGGNTEAFF. In DNA form, the CDR3 reads TGCGCCAGCAGTGCCGGGGGAGGCAACACTGAAGCTTTCTTT. The chain joins TRBV10-2 to TRBJ1-1; tentative D call: TRBD1 (5 bases). This CDR3 has 14 residues. The germline V gene encodes CDR1 WSHSY and CDR2 SAAADI. V was shortened by 4 bases and J by 2 bases, with 11 bases between the two germline ends.

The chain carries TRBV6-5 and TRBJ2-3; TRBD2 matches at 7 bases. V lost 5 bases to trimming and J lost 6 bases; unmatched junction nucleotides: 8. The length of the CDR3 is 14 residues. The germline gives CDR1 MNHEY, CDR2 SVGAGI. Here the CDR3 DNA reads TGTGCCAGCAGTGAATGGGGGGGGGAGGATACGCAGTATTTT. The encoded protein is CASSEWGGEDTQYF.

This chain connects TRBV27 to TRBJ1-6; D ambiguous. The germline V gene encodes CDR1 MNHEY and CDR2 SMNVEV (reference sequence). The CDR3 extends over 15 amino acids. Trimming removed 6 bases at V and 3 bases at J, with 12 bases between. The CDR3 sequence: CASREGSNYNSPLHF. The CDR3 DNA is TGTGCCAGCAGGGAAGGTTCAAACTATAATTCACCCCTCCACTTT.

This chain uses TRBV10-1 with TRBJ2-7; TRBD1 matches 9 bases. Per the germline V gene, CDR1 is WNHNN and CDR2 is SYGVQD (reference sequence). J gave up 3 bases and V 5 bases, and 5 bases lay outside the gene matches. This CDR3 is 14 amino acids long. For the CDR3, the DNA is TGCGCCAGCAGTCGGGGACAGGGAAACTACGAGCAGTACTTC. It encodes CASSRGQGNYEQYF.

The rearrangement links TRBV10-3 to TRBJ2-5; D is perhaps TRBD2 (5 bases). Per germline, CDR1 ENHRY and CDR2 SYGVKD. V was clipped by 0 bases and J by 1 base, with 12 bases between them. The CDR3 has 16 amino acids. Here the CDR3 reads CAISESRDGGQETQYF. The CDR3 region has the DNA TGTGCCATCAGTGAGTCAAGGGATGGAGGCCAAGAGACCCAGTACTTC.

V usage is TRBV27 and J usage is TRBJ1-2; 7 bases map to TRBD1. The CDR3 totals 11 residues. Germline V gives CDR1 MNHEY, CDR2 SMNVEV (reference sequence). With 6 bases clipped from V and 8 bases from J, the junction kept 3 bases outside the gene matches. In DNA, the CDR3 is TGTGCCAGCAGGAAGGGGGCAGGCTACACCTTC. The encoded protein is CASRKGAGYTF.

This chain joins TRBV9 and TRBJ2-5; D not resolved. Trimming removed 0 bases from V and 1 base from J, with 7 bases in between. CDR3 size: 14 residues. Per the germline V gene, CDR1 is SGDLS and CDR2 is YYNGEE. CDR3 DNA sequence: TGTGCCAGCAGCGTAGCCTGGGGCCAAGAGACCCAGTACTTC. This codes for CASSVAWGQETQYF.

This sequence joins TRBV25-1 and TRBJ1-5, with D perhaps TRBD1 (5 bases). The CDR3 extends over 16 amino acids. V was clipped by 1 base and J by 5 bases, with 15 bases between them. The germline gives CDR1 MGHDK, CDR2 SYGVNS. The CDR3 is CASSESVIQGDQPQHF. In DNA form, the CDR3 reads TGTGCCAGCAGTGAATCCGTAATCCAGGGAGATCAGCCCCAGCATTTT. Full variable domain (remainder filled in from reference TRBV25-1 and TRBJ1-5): EADIYQTPRYLVIGTGKKITLECSQTMGHDKMYWYQQDPGMELHLIHYSYGVNSTEKGDLSSESTVSRIRTEHFPLTLESARPSHTSQYLCASSESVIQGDQPQHFGDGTRLSIL.

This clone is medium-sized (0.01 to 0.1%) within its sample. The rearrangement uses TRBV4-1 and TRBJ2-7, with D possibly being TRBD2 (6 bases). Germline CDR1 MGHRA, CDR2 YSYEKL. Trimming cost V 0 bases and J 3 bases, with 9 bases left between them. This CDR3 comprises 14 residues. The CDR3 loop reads CASSQDGGDYEQYF. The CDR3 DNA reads TGCGCCAGCAGCCAAGATGGAGGGGACTACGAGCAGTACTTC.

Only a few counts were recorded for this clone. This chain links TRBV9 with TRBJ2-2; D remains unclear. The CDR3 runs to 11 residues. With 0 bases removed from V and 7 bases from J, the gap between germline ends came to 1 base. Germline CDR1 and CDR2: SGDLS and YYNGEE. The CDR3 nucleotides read TGTGCCAGCAGCGTAGTCGGGGAGCTGTTTTTT. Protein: CASSVVGELFF. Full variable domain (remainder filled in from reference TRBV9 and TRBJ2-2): DSGVTQTPKHLITATGQRVTLRCSPRSGDLSVYWYQQSLDQGLQFLIQYYNGEERAKGNILERFSAQQFPDLHSELNLSSLELGDSALYFCASSVVGELFFGEGSRLTVL.

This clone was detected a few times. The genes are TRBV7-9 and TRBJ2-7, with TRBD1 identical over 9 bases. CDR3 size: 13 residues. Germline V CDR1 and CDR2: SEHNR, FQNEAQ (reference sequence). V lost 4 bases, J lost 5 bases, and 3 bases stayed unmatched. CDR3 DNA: TGTGCCAGCAGCTCCGGGACAGGGAACGAGCAGTACTTC. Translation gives CASSSGTGNEQYF.

The chain's CDR3 is CSVSSKEQFF. The CDR3 DNA reads TGCAGCGTTTCGAGTAAGGAGCAGTTCTTC. This chain links TRBV29-1 with TRBJ2-1, with unresolved D. The CDR3 consists of 10 residues. The ends were cut back, 5 bases at V and 10 bases at J, with 9 bases in the middle. CDR1 is SQVTM and CDR2 is ANQGSEA in the germline V gene.

Here the CDR3 reads CASSPLSSTTDTQYF. CDR3 nucleotide sequence: TGTGCCAGCAGCCCTTTGTCCTCAACCACAGATACGCAGTATTTT. The rearrangement links TRBV7-9 to TRBJ2-3; D is ambiguous. The V end lost 5 bases, the J end lost 2 bases, and 14 bases lay between the germline ends. This CDR3 contains 15 residues. Germline V gives CDR1 SEHNR, CDR2 FQNEAQ (reference sequence).

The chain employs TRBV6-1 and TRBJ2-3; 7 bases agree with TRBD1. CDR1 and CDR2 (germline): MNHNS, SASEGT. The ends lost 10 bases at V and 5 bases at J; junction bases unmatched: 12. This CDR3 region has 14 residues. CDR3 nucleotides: TGTGCCATATTGACAGGGCGGTTTGGAGATACGCAGTATTTT. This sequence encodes CAILTGRFGDTQYF.

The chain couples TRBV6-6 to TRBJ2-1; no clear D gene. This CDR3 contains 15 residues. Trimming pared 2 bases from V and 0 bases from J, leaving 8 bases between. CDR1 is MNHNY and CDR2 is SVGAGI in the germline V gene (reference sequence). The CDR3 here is CASSYTVSSYNEQFF. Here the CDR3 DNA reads TGTGCCAGCAGTTACACAGTTAGCTCCTACAATGAGCAGTTCTTC.

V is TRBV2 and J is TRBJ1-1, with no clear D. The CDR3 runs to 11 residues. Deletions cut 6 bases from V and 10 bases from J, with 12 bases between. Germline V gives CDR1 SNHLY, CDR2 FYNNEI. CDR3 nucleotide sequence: TGTGCCAGCAGGGTCGGGATGGGAGCTTTCTTT. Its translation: CASRVGMGAFF. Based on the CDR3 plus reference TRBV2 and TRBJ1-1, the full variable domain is EPEVTQTPSHQVTQMGQEVILRCVPISNHLYFYWYRQILGQKVEFLVSFYNNEISEKSEIFDDQFSVERPDGSNFTLKIRSTKLEDSAMYFCASRVGMGAFFGQGTRLTVV.

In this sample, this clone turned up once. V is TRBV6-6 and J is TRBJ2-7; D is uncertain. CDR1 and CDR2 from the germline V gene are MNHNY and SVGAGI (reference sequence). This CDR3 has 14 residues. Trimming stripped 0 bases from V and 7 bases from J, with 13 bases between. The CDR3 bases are TGTGCCAGCAGTTACTCGGTCGCGCCTGGGGAGCAGTACTTC. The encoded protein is CASSYSVAPGEQYF.